This T cell receptor beta chain came from a study of human T cells and chemical hapten exposure. Study-wide context: Upper back patch tests used 0.01% DPC, scored after 6 days.

This clonotype has a count of ten or more. MiXCR was run by TCRdb on the RACE reads, yielding one entry per CDR3 protein. Found here are tens of thousands of distinct CDR3 sequences, around 7.8% of them singletons; the top ten hold about 1.6%. Time point defined: patch test 1, 2 weeks after DPC sensitization. Stated treatment: therapeutic diphenylcyclopropenone sensitization with weekly scalp DPC. CDR1 SGHVS and CDR2 FNYEAQ come from the germline V gene. The CDR3 covers 14 residues. Trimming shortened V by 5 bases and J by 4 bases, and 14 bases separated the two germline ends. This material consisted of whole blood, taken in connection with sensitization to the hapten diphenylcyclopropenone (DPC). The receptor was derived from a woman in her 30s with alopecia areata. Some clones in this sample may be carry-over from other donors' samples. The V and J genes are TRBV7-6 and TRBJ1-1; D is possibly TRBD1 (5 bases). The CDR3 sequence: CASSRQKGFTEAFF. The CDR3 coding sequence is TGTGCCAGCAGCCGACAAAAGGGGTTCACTGAAGCTTTCTTT.